These 3 T cell receptor beta chains were all obtained from the same sample, sequenced in a study of PD-1 blockade in classical Hodgkin lymphoma. Time point in this sample: cycle 4 day 1 (C4D1), after six to seven weeks of nivolumab. Autologous stem cell transplantation was followed by relapse in every patient, and brentuximab vedotin exposure varied. Magnetic negative selection purified CD4+ T cells from thawed PBMCs. TCRdb's copy holds only in-frame clones and misses some; the assay was immunoSEQ multiplex PCR. The sample records approximately 20,000 clones, over 65% being singletons. Sequences were derived from CD4+ T cells from blood, sampled before the fourth cycle of nivolumab. The source of these receptors is a human donor with classical Hodgkin lymphoma.

This clone was counted once. V and J are TRBV5-5 and TRBJ1-2, with 8 bases matching TRBD1. The J segment lost 4 bases and the V segment lost 0 bases, leaving 5 bases of the junction unmatched. Germline values: CDR1 SGHKS, CDR2 YYEKEE (reference sequence). The CDR3 covers 15 residues. The CDR3 sequence is CASSLGTGRGYGYTF. The CDR3 DNA is TGTGCCAGCAGCTTGGGGACAGGGCGAGGCTATGGCTACACCTTC.

The rearrangement joins TRBV6-1 to TRBJ1-4; D is undetermined. The germline V gene encodes CDR1 MNHNS and CDR2 SASEGT. Trimming took 6 bases from V and 0 from J, leaving 11 bases between them. The CDR3 is 15 residues long. In nucleotides, the CDR3 is TGTGCCAGCAGCCTGCTCGGTGCAACTAATGAAAAACTGTTTTTT. Translation: CASSLLGATNEKLFF.

The chain links TRBV11-2 to TRBJ2-1; 8 nucleotides match TRBD2. The CDR3 contains 14 residues. Germline CDR1 SGHAT, CDR2 FQNNGV. Trimming took 2 bases from V and 14 from J; bases not matched to a gene: 11. CDR3: CASSLIAGPSEEFF. The CDR3, as DNA: TGTGCCAGCAGCTTAATAGCGGGGCCTTCGGAGGAGTTCTTC.